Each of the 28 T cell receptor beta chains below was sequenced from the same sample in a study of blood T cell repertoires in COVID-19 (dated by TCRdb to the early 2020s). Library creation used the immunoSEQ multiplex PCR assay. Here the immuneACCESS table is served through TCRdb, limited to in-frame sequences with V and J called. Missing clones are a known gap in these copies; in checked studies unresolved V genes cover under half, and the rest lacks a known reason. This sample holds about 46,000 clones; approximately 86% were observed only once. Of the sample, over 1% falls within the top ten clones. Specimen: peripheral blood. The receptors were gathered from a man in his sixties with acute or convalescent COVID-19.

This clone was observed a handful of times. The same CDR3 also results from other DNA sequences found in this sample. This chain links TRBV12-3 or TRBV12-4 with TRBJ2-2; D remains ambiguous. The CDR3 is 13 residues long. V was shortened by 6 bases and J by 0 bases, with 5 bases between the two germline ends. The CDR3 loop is CASSLANTGELFF. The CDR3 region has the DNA TGTGCCAGCAGCCTAGCGAACACCGGGGAGCTGTTTTTT.

The CDR3 region has the DNA TGCAGCGTTGAACGGGGGGCTGGTACTGAAGCTTTCTTT. This sequence encodes CSVERGAGTEAFF. This sequence joins TRBV29-1 and TRBJ1-1, with D tentatively TRBD1 (6 bases). Germline V gene sequence: CDR1 SQVTM, CDR2 ANQGSEA. CDR3 length equals 13 residues. Trimming stripped 2 bases from V and 5 bases from J, with 12 bases between.

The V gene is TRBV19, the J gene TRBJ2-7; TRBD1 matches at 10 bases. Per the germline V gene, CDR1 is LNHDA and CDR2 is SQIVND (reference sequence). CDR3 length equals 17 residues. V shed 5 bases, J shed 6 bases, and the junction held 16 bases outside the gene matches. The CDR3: CASSLMTGGQTFSEQYF. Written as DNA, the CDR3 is TGTGCCAGTAGTTTAATGACAGGGGGCCAAACTTTCTCCGAGCAGTACTTC.

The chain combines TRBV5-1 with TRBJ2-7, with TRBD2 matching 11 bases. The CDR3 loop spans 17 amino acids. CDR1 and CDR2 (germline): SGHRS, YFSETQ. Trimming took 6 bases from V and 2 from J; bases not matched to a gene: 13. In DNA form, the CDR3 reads TGCGCCAGCAAATTAAATTCCGGGACTAGCGGTACCTACGAGCAGTACTTC. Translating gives CASKLNSGTSGTYEQYF.

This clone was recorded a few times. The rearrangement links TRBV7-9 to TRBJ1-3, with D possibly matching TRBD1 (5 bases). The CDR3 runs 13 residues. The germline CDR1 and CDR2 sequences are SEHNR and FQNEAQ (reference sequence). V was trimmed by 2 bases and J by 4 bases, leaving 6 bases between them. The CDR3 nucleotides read TGTGCCAGCAGCTTACGGACAGGAAACACCATATATTTT. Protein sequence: CASSLRTGNTIYF.

CDR3 amino acids: CASSIGTNGMNEQFF. The CDR3, as DNA: TGTGCCAGTAGTATCGGGACTAACGGGATGAATGAGCAGTTCTTC. This chain uses TRBV19 with TRBJ2-1; 7 bases match TRBD2. CDR3 length: 15 amino acids. CDR1 and CDR2 (germline): LNHDA, SQIVND (reference sequence). Losses at the gene ends were 3 bases for V and 7 bases for J; bases not matched to a gene: 9.

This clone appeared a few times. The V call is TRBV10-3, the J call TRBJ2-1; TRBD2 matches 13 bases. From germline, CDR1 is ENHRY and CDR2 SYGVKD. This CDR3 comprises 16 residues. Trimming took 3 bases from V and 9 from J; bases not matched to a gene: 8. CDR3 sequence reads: CAISDILAGGEVEQFF. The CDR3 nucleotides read TGTGCCATCAGTGACATACTAGCGGGAGGGGAGGTTGAGCAGTTCTTC.

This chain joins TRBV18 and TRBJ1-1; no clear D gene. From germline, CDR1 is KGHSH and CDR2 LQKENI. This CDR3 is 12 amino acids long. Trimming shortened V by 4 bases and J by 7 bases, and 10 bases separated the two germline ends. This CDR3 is CASSRRPDEAFF. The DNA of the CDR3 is TGTGCCAGCTCACGCAGGCCCGATGAAGCTTTCTTT.

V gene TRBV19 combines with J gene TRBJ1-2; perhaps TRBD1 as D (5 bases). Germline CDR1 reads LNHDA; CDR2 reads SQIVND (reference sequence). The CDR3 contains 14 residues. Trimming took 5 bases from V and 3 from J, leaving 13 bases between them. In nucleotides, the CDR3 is TGTGCCAGTAGTCCCCTTCAGGGTGACTATGGCTACACCTTC. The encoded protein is CASSPLQGDYGYTF.

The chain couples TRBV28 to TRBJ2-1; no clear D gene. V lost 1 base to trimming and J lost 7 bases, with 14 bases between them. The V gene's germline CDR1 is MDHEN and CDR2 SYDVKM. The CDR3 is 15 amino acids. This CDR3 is CASSLSPVARNEQFF. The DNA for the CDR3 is TGTGCCAGCAGTTTATCTCCGGTTGCCAGGAATGAGCAGTTCTTC.

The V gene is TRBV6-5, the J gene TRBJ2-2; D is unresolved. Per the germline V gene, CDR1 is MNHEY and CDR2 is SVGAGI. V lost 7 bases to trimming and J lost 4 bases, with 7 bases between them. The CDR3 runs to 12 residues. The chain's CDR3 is CASTPGTGELFF. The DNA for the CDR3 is TGTGCCAGCACCCCGGGCACCGGGGAGCTGTTTTTT.

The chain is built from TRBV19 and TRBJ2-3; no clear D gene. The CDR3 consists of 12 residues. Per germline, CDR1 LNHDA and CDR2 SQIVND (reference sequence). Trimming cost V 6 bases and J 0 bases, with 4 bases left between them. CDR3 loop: CASRSSTDTQYF. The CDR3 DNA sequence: TGTGCCAGTAGGAGTAGCACAGATACGCAGTATTTT.

The CDR3 protein is CASKSEGNIQYF. CDR3 nucleotides: TGTGCCAGCAAAAGCGAGGGAAACATTCAGTACTTC. This rearrangement joins TRBV2 to TRBJ2-4; weak D call: TRBD2 (5 bases). In germline, CDR1 is SNHLY, CDR2 FYNNEI. This CDR3 spans 12 amino acids. The V and J ends lost 7 bases and 6 bases respectively, with 10 bases between them.

The CDR3: CASSTGDTEAFF. CDR3 coding DNA: TGTGCCAGCAGTACAGGGGACACTGAAGCTTTCTTT. The chain employs TRBV2 and TRBJ1-1; 7 nucleotides agree with TRBD1. V trimming: 5 bases; J trimming: 3 bases; junction bases outside the gene matches: 0. From germline, CDR1 is SNHLY and CDR2 FYNNEI. This CDR3 is built from 12 residues.

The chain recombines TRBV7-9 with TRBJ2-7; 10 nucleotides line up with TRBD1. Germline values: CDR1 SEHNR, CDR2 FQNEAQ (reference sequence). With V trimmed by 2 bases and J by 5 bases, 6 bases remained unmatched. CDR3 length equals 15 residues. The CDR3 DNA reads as TGTGCCAGCAGCTTACCGGGACAGGGGTCCCACGAGCAGTACTTC. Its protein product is CASSLPGQGSHEQYF.

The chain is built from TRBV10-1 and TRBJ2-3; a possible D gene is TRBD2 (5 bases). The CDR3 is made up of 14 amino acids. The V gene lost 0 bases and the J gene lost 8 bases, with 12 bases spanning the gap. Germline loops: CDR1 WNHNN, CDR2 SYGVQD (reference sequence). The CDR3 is CASSESNSGRTQYF. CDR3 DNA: TGCGCCAGCAGTGAGTCTAACAGCGGCCGTACGCAGTATTTT.

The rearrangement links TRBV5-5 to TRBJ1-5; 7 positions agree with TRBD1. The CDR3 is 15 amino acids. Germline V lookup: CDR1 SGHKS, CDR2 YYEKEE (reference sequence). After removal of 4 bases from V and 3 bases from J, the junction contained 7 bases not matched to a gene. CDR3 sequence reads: CASSPLGQDNQPQHF. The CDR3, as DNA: TGTGCCAGCAGCCCCCTCGGACAGGACAATCAGCCCCAGCATTTT. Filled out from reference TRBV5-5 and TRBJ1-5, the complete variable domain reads DAGVTQSPTHLIKTRGQQVTLRCSPISGHKSVSWYQQVLGQGPQFIFQYYEKEERGRGNFPDRFSARQFPNYSSELNVNALLLGDSALYLCASSPLGQDNQPQHFGDGTRLSIL.

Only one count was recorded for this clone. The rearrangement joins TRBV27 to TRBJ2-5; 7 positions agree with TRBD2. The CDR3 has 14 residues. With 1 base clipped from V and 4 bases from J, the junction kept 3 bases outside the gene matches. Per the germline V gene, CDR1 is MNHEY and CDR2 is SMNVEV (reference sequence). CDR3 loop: CASSLWGGLETQYF. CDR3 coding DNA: TGTGCCAGCAGTTTATGGGGGGGGTTAGAGACCCAGTACTTC.

CDR3 DNA sequence: TGCGCCAGCAGCGCGGGACAGGGTAATGAAAAACTGTTTTTT. Protein: CASSAGQGNEKLFF. The J gene is TRBJ1-4, the V gene TRBV5-1; 9 nucleotides match TRBD1. Germline V gives CDR1 SGHRS, CDR2 YFSETQ. CDR3 length: 14 amino acids. With V trimmed by 4 bases and J by 4 bases, 2 bases remained unmatched.

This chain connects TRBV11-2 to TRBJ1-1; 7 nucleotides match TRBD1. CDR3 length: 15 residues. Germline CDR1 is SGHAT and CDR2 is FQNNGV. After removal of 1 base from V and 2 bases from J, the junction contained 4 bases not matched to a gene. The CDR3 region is CASSLVRGRNTEAFF. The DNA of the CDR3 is TGTGCCAGCAGCTTAGTCAGGGGGAGAAACACTGAAGCTTTCTTT.

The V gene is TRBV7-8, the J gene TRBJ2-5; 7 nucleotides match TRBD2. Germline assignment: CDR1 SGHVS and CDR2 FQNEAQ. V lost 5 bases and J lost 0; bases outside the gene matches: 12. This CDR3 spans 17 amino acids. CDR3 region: CASSRPTSELYQETQYF. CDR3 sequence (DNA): TGTGCCAGCAGCCGACCCACTAGCGAATTGTACCAAGAGACCCAGTACTTC.

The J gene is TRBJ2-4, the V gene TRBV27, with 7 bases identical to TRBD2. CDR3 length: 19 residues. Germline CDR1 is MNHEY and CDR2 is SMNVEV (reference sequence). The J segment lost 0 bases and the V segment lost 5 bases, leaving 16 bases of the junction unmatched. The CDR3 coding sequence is TGTGCCAGCAGTCCCCAAGGAAGCGGGACTTTTCTAGCCAAAAACATTCAGTACTTC. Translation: CASSPQGSGTFLAKNIQYF.

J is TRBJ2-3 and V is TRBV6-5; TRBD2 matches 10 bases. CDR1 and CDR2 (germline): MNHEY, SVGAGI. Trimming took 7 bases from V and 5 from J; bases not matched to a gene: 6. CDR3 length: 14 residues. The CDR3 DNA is TGTGCCAGCACCCTTAGCGGGGGGATAGATACGCAGTATTTT. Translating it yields CASTLSGGIDTQYF.

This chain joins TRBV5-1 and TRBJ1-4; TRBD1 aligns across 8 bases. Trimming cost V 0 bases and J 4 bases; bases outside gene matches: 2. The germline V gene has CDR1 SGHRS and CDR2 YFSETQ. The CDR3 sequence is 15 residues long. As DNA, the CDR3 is TGCGCCAGCAGCTTGGGACAGGGGAATAATGAAAAACTGTTTTTT. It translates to CASSLGQGNNEKLFF.

CDR3: CASNPRAEAFF. In nucleotides, the CDR3 is TGTGCCAGCAACCCCCGGGCTGAAGCTTTCTTT. V is TRBV2 and J is TRBJ1-1; D is undetermined. V lost 7 bases to trimming and J lost 6 bases, with 9 bases between them. This CDR3 spans 11 amino acids. Per the germline V gene, CDR1 is SNHLY and CDR2 is FYNNEI.

The CDR3 nucleotides are TGTGCCAGCAGTTCAGTGACTCAATCCAACCCCTACGAGCAGTACTTC. Encoded protein: CASSSVTQSNPYEQYF. This rearrangement joins TRBV27 to TRBJ2-7; D gene ambiguous. The CDR3 length is 16 residues. Germline V CDR1 and CDR2: MNHEY, SMNVEV (reference sequence). Trimming left V 4 bases short and J 2 bases short, with 18 bases between.

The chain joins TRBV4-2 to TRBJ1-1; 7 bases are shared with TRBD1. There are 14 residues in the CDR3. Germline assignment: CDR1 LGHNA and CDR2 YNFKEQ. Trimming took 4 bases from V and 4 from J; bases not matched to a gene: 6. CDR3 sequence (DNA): TGTGCCAGCAGCCGGCAGGGGGGTGGCACTGAAGCTTTCTTT. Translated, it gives CASSRQGGGTEAFF.

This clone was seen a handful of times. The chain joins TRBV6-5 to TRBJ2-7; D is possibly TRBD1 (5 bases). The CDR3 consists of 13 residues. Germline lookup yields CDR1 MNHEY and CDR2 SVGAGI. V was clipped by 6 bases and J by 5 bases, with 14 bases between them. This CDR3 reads CASRVPTGHEQYF. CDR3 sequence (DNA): TGTGCCAGCAGGGTCCCTACAGGTCACGAGCAGTACTTC.